The T cell receptor (beta chain) under discussion was sequenced for a study of blood T cell repertoires in COVID-19. In the study overall: Samples taken during acute and convalescent COVID-19 were collected in the United States, Italy and Spain. The analysed material was cDNA or gDNA that came from T cells, B-cell-depleted T cells, or PBMCs.

The CDR3 runs 15 residues. Germline values: CDR1 SGHTA, CDR2 FQGNSA. V was pared by 3 bases and J by 0 bases, with 11 bases between. In the authors' methods: Estimates of nucleated cell counts were drawn from the amplification of reference gene primers. The method was immunoSEQ multiplex PCR; TCRdb's version includes in-frame clones alone and lacks a portion of them. D and trimming were read from the DNA, whereas the V and J calls and clone size are those reported in that table. Among around 170,000 clones listed, 84% were seen once. The chain has TRBV7-2 and TRBJ1-1; tentatively, D is TRBD1 (6 bases). This clonotype was sampled from a man aged 25 to 45 with active or convalescent COVID-19. The sample taken for sequencing was peripheral blood. The CDR3 DNA reads as TGTGCCAGCAGCTTCGTGGCAGGGGTGAACACTGAAGCTTTCTTT. This codes for CASSFVAGVNTEAFF.